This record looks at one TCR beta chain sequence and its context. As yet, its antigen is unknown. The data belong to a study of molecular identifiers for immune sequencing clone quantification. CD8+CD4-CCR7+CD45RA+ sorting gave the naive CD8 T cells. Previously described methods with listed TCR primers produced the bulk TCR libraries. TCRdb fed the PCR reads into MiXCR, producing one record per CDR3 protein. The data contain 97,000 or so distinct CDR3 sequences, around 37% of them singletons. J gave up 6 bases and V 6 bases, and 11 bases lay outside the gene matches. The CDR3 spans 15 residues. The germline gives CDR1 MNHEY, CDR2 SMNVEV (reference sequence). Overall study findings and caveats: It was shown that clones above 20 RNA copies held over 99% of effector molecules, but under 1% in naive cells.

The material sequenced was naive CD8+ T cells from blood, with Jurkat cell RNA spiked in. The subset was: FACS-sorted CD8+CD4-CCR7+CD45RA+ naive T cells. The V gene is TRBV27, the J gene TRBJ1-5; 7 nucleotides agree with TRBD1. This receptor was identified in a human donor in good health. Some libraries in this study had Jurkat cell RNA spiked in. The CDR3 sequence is CASRPMAGGGQPQHF. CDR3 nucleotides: TGTGCCAGCAGGCCCATGGCAGGGGGGGGTCAGCCCCAGCATTTT.